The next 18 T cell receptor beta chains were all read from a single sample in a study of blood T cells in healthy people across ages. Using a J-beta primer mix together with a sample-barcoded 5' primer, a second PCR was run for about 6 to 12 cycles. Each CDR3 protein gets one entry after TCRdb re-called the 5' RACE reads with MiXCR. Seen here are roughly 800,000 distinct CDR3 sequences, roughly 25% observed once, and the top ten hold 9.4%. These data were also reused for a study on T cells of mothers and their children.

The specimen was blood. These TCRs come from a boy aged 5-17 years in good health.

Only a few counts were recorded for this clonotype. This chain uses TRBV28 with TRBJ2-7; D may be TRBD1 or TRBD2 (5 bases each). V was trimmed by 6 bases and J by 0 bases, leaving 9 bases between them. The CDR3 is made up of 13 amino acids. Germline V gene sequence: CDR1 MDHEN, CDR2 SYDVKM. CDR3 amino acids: CASRGPSSYEQYF. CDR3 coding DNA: TGTGCCAGCAGGGGACCGTCCTCCTACGAGCAGTACTTC.

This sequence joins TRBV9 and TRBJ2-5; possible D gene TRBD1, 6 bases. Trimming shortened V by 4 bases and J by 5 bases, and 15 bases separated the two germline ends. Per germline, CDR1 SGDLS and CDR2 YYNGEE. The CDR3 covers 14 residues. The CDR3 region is CASSPSGHRETQYF. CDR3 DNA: TGTGCCAGCAGCCCTTCGGGACACCGGGAGACCCAGTACTTC.

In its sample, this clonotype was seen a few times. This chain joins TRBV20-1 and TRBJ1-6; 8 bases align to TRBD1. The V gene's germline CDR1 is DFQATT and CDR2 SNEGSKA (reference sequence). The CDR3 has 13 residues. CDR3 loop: CSAPTGGDSPLHF. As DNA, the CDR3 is TGCAGCGCACCTACAGGGGGGGATTCACCCCTCCACTTT.

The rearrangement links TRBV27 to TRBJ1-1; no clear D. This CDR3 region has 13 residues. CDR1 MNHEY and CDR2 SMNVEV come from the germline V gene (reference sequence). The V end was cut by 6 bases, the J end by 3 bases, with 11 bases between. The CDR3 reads CASSFGGDTEAFF. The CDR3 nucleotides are TGTGCCAGCAGCTTCGGTGGGGACACTGAAGCTTTCTTT.

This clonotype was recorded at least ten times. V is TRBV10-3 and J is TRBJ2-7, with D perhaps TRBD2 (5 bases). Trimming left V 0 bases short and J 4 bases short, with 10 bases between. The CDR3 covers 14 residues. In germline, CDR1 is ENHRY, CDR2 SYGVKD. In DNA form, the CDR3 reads TGTGCCATCAGTGAGTCGAGGGAATCGTACGAGCAGTACTTC. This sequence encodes CAISESRESYEQYF.

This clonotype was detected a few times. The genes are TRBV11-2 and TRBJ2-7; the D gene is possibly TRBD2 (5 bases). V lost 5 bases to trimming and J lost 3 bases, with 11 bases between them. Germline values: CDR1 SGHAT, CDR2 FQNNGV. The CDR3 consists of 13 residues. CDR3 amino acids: CASSNPGNYEQYF. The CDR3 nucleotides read TGTGCCAGCAGCAATCCCGGGAACTACGAGCAGTACTTC.

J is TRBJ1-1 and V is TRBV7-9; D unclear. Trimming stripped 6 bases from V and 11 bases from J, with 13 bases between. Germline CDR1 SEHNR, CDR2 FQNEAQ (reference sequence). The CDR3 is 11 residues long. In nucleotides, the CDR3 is TGTGCCAGCAGGACCCACCTTGAGGCTTTCTTT. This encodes CASRTHLEAFF.

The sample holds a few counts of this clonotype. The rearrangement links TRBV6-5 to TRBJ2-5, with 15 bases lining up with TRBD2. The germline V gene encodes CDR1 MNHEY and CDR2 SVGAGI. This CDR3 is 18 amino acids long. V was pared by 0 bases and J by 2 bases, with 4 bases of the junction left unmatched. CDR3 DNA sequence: TGTGCCAGCAGTTACTCGTACGGACTAGCGGGAGGGCAAGAGACCCAGTACTTC. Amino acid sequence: CASSYSYGLAGGQETQYF.

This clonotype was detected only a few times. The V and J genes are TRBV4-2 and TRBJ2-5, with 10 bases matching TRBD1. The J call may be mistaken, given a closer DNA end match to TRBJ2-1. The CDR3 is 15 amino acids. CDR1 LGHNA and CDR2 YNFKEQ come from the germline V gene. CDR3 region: CASSPQDRGLDEQFF. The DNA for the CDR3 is TGTGCCAGCAGCCCACAAGACAGGGGGCTCGATGAGCAGTTCTTC.

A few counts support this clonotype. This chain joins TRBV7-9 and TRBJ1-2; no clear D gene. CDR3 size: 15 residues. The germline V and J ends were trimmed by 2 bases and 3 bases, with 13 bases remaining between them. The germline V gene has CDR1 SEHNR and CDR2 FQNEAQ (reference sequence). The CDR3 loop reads CASSLIPGPDYGYTF. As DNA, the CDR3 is TGTGCCAGCAGCTTAATCCCCGGACCAGACTATGGCTACACCTTC.

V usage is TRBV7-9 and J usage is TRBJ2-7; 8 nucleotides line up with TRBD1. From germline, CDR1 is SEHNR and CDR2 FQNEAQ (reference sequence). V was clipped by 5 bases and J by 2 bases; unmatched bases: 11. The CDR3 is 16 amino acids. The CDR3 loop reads CASSPDRDRRPYEQYF. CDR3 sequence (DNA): TGTGCCAGCAGCCCCGATCGGGACAGGAGACCCTACGAGCAGTACTTC.

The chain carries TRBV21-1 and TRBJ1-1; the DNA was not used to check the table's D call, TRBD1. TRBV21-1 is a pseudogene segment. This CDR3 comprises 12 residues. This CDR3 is CASIPGRGTAFF. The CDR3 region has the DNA TGTGCCAGCATCCCAGGTCGAGGGACGGCTTTCTTT.

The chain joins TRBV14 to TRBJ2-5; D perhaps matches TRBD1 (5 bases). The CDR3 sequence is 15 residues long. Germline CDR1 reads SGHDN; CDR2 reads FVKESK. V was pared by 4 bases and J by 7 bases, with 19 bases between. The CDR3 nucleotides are TGTGCCAGCAGCCCCCTGGCAGGGCCAACTGCGACCCAGTACTTC. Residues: CASSPLAGPTATQYF. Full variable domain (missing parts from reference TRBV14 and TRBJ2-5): EAGVTQFPSHSVIEKGQTVTLRCDPISGHDNLYWYRRVMGKEIKFLLHFVKESKQDESGMPNNRFLAERTGGTYSTLKVQPAELEDSGVYFCASSPLAGPTATQYFGPGTRLLVL.

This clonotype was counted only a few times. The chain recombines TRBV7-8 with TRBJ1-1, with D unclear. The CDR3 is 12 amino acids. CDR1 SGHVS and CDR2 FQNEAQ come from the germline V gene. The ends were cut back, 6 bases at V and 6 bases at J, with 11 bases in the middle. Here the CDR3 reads CASRLGGAEAFF. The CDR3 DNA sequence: TGTGCCAGCAGACTAGGCGGGGCTGAAGCTTTCTTT. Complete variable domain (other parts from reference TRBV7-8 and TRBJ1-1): GAGVSQSPRYKVAKRGQDVALRCDPISGHVSLFWYQQALGQGPEFLTYFQNEAQLDKSGLPSDRFFAERPEGSVSTLKIQRTQQEDSAVYLCASRLGGAEAFFGQGTRLTVV.

The CDR3 loop is CSVAAGYSYEQYF. The CDR3 DNA reads as TGCAGCGTCGCGGCAGGGTACTCCTACGAGCAGTACTTC. The rearrangement uses TRBV29-1 and TRBJ2-5, with D possibly being TRBD1 (5 bases). The J call is in doubt because the DNA end fits TRBJ2-7 better. The CDR3 is made up of 13 amino acids. Germline CDR1 SQVTM, CDR2 ANQGSEA.

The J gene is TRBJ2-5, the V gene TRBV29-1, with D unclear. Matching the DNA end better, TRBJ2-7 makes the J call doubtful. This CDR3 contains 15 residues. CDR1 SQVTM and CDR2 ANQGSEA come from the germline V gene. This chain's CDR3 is CSVEGLRTDSYEQYF. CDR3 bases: TGCAGCGTTGAAGGGCTCCGGACCGATTCCTACGAGCAGTACTTC.

In nucleotides, the CDR3 is TGTGCCAGCAGCACCAAAGAGGGGCTCACAGATACGCAGTATTTT. Translated: CASSTKEGLTDTQYF. The chain is built from TRBV4-2 and TRBJ2-3; D might be TRBD1 or TRBD2, each matching 5 bases. The CDR3 has 15 residues. Germline CDR1 and CDR2: LGHNA and YNFKEQ. The germline V and J ends were trimmed by 5 bases and 2 bases, with 14 bases remaining between them.

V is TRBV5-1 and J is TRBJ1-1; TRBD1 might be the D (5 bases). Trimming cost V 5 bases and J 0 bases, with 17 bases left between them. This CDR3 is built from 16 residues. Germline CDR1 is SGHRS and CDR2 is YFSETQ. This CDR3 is CASSFIEGPMNTEAFF. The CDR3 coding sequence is TGCGCCAGCAGTTTTATAGAGGGACCGATGAACACTGAAGCTTTCTTT.